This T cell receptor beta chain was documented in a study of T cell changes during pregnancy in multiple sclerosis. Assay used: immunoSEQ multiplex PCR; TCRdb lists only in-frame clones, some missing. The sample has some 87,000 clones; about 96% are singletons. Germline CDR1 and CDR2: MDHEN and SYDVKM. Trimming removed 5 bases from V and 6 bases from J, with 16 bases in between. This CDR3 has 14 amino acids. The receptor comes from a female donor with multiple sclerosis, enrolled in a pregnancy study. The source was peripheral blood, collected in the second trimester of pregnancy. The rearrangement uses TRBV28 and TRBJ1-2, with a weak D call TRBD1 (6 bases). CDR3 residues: CASSTLLDSHGYTF. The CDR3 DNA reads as TGTGCCAGCAGTACTTTGTTGGACAGCCATGGCTACACCTTC.